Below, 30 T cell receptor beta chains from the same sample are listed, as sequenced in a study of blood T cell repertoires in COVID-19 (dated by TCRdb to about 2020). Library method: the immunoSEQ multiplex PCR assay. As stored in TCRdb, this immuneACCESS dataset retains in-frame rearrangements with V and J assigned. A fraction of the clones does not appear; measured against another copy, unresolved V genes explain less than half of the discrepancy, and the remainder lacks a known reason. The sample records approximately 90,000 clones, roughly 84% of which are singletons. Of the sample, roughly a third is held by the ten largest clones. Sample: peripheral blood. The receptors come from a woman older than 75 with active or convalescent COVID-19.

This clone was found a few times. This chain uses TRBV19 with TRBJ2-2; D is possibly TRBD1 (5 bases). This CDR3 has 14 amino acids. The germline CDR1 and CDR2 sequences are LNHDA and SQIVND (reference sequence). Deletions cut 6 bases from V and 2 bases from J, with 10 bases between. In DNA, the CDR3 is TGTGCCAGTAGACCAACAGGAAACACCGGGGAGCTGTTTTTT. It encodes CASRPTGNTGELFF.

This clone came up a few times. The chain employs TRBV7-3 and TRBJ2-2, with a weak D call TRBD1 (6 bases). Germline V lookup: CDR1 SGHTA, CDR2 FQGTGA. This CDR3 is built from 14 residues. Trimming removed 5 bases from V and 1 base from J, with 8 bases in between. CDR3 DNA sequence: TGTGCCAGCAGCCCGGACAGGAACACCGGGGAGCTGTTTTTT. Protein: CASSPDRNTGELFF.

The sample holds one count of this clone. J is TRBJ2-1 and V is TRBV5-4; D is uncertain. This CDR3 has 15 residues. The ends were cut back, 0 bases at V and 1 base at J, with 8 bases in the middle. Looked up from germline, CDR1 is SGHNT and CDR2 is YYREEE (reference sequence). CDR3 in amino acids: CASSLGGQSYNEQFF. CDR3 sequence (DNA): TGTGCCAGCAGCTTGGGTGGGCAATCCTACAATGAGCAGTTCTTC. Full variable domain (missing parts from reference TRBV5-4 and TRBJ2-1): ETGVTQSPTHLIKTRGQQVTLRCSSQSGHNTVSWYQQALGQGPQFIFQYYREEENGRGNFPPRFSGLQFPNYSSELNVNALELDDSALYLCASSLGGQSYNEQFFGPGTRLTVL.

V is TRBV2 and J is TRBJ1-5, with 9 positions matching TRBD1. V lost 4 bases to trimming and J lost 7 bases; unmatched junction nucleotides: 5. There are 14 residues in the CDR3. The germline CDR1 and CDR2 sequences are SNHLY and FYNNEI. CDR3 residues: CASSVTGGMQPQHF. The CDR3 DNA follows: TGTGCCAGCAGTGTCACAGGGGGCATGCAGCCCCAGCATTTT.

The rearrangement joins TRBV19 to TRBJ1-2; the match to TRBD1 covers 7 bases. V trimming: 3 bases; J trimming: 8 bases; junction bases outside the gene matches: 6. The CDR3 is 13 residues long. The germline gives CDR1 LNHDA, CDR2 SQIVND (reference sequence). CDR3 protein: CASSIDRAGGYTF. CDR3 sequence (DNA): TGTGCCAGTAGTATCGACAGGGCCGGGGGCTACACCTTC.

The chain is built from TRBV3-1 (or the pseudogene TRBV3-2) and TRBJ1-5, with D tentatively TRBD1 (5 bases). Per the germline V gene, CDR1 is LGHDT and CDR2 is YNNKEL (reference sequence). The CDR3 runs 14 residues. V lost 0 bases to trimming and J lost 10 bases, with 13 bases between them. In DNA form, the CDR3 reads TGTGCCAGCAGCCAAGATCGGGACTTGGGCCCCCAGCATTTT. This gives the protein CASSQDRDLGPQHF.

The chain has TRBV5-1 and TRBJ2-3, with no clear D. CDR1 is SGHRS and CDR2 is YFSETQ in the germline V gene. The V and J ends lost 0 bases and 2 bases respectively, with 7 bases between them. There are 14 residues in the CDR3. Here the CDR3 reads CASSLGADTDTQYF. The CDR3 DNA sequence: TGCGCCAGCAGCTTGGGTGCAGACACAGATACGCAGTATTTT.

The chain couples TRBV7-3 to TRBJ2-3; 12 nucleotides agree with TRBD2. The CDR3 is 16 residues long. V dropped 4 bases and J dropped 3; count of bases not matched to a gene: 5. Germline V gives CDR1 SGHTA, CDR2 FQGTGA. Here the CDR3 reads CASSSLAGGPTDTQYF. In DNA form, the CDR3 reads TGTGCCAGCAGCTCTCTAGCGGGGGGGCCTACAGATACGCAGTATTTT.

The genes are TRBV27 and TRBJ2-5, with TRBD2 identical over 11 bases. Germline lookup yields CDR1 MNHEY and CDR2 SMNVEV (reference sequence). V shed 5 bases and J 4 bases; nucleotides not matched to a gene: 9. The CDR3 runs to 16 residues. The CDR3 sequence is CASSPVLAGEGETQYF. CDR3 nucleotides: TGTGCCAGCAGTCCCGTACTAGCGGGGGAGGGAGAGACCCAGTACTTC.

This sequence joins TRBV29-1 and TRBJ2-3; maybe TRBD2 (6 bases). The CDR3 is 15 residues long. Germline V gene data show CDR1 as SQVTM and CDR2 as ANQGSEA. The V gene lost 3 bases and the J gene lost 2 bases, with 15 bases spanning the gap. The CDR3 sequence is CSVEGLGGYTDTQYF. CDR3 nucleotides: TGCAGCGTTGAGGGATTGGGGGGTTACACAGATACGCAGTATTTT.

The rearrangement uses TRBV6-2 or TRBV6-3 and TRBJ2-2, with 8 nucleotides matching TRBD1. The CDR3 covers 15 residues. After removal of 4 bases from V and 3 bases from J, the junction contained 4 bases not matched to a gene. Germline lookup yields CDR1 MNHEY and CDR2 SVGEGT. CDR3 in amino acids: CASSSTGADTGELFF. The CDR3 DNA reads TGTGCCAGCAGTTCGACAGGGGCCGACACCGGGGAGCTGTTTTTT.

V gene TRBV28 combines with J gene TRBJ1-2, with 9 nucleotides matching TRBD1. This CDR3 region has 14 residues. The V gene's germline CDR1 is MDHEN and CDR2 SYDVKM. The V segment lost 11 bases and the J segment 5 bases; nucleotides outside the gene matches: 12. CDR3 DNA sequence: TGTGCCGCGACAGGACAGGGGCGTATTTATGGCTACACCTTC. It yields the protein CAATGQGRIYGYTF.

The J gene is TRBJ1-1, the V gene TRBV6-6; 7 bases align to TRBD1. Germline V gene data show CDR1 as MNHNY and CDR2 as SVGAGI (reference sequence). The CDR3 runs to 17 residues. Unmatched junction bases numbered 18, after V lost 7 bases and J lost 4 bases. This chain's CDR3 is CASTRRTDRSHPTEAFF. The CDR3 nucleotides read TGTGCCAGCACTCGACGGACGGACAGGAGCCACCCCACTGAAGCTTTCTTT.

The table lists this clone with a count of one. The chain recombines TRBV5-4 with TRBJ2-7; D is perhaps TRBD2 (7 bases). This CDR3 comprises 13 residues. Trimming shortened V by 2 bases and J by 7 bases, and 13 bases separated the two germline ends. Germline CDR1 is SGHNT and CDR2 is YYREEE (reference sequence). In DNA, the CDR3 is TGTGCCAGCAGCTTTCGGGGGGCGGGAGAGCAGTACTTC. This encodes CASSFRGAGEQYF.

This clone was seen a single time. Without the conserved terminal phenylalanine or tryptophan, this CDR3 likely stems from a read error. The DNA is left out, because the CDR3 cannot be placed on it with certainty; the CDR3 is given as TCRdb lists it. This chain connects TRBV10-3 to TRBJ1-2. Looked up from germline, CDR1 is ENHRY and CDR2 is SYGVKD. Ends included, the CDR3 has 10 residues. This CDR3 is CAPLGGASYL.

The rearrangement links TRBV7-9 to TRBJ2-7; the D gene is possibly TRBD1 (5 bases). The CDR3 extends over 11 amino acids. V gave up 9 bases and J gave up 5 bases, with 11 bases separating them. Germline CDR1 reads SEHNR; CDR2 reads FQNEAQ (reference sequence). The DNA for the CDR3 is TGTGCCAGAACTTGGGGCGACGAGCAGTACTTC. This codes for CARTWGDEQYF.

Here the CDR3 DNA reads TGTGCCAGCAGCGCCCGGGGTCGGCGCGAGACCCAGTACTTC. The encoded protein is CASSARGRRETQYF. This chain uses TRBV21-1 with TRBJ2-5; no DNA check was done on the table's D call, TRBD2. TRBV21-1 represents a pseudogene. The CDR3 loop spans 14 amino acids.

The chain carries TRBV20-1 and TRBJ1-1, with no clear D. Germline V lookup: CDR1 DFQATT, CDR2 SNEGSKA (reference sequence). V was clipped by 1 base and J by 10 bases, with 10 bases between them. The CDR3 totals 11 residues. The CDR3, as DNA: TGCAGTGCTAGAGTGACACCAGGAGCTTTCTTT. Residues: CSARVTPGAFF.

CDR3 nucleotides: TGCGCCAGCAGCACGGGACTAGCGGGAGTCGGTCCCGGGGAGCTGTTTTTT. The encoded protein is CASSTGLAGVGPGELFF. V and J are TRBV5-1 and TRBJ2-2, with TRBD2 matching over 14 bases. The CDR3 runs to 17 residues. The trim removed 4 bases at V and 6 bases at J, leaving 8 bases unmatched. Germline assignment: CDR1 SGHRS and CDR2 YFSETQ.

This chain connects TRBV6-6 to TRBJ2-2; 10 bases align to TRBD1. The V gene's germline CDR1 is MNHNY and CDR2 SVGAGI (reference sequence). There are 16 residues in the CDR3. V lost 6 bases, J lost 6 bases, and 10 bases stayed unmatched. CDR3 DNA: TGTGCCAGCAGGAACCTCCGGACAGGGGGAGCCGGGGAGCTGTTTTTT. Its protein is CASRNLRTGGAGELFF.

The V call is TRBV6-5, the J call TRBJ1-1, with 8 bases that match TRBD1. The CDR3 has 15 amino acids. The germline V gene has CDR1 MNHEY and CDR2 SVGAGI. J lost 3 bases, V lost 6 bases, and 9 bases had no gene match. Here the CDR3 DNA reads TGTGCCAGCAGGCCCATGACAGGGGAATACACTGAAGCTTTCTTT. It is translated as CASRPMTGEYTEAFF.

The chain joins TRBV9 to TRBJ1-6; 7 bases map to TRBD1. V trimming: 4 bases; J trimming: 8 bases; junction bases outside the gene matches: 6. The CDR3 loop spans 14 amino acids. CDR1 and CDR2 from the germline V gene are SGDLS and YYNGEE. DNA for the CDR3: TGTGCCAGCAGCTCAACAGGGGTTGATTCACCCCTCCACTTT. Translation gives CASSSTGVDSPLHF.

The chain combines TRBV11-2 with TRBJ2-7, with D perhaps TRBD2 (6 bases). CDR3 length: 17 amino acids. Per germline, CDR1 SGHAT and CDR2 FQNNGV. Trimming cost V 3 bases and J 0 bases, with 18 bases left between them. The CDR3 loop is CASSLSSGGADSYEQYF. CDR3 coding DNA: TGTGCCAGCAGCTTGAGTTCTGGCGGGGCAGACTCCTACGAGCAGTACTTC.

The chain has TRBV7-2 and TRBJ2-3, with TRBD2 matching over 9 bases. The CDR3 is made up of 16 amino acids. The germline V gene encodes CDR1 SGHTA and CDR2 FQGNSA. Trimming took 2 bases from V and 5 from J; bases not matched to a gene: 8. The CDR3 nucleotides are TGTGCCAGCAGCTTACGGCTGCGGGGGGGCGAAGATACGCAGTATTTT. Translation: CASSLRLRGGEDTQYF.

CDR3 coding DNA: TGTGCCAGCAGCTTAAGGTTTCGGGTCCCGGGGGGGCAGTATTTT. Translating it yields CASSLRFRVPGGQYF. The chain links TRBV7-8 to TRBJ2-3; 7 bases align to TRBD2. This CDR3 contains 15 residues. Germline CDR1 SGHVS, CDR2 FQNEAQ. V lost 2 bases and J lost 11; bases outside the gene matches: 13.

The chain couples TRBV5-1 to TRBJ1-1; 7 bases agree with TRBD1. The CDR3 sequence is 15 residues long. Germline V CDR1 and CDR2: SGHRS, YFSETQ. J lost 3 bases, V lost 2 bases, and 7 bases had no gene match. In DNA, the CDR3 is TGCGCCAGCAGCTTAGGAGGGGGCTCGGACACTGAAGCTTTCTTT. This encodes CASSLGGGSDTEAFF.

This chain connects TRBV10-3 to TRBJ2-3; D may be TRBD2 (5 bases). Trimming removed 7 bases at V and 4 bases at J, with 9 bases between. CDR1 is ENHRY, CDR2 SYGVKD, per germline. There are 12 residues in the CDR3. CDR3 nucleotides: TGTGCCATCATGGGAGCGTCAGATACGCAGTATTTT. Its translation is CAIMGASDTQYF.

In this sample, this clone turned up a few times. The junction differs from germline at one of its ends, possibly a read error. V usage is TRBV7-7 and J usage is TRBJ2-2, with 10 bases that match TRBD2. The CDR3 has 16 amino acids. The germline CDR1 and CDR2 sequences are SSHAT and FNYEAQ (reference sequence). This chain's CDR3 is CASSRTSGMNTGELFF. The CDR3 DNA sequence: TGTGCTAGCAGCCGCACTAGCGGGATGAACACCGGGGAGCTGTTTTTT.

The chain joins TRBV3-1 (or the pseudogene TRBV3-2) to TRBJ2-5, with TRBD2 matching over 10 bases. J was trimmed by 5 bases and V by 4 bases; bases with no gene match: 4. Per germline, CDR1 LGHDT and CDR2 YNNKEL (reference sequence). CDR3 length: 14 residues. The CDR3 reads CASSPSGSRETQYF. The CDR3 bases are TGTGCCAGCAGCCCTAGCGGGAGTCGGGAGACCCAGTACTTC.

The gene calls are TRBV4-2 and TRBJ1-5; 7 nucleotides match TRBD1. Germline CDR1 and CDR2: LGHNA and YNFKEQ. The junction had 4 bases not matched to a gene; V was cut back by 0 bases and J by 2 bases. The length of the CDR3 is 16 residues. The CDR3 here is CASSQDEDRGNQPQHF. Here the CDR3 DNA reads TGTGCCAGCAGCCAAGACGAAGACAGGGGCAATCAGCCCCAGCATTTT.